The next 10 T cell receptor beta chains were all read from a single sample in a study of T cell repertoires in cytomegalovirus infection. No cognate antigen is known for these TCRs. MiXCR, run by TCRdb on the reads, gives a single entry per CDR3 protein. The sample lists roughly 570,000 distinct CDR3 sequences; just under 40% were seen once. Sequenced here: cultured PBMCs, sampled from culture after CMV antigen stimulation. The receptors originated from a human donor in good health (CMV status not recorded). Some clones in this sample may be carry-over from other donors' samples.

This clonotype was counted between two and nine times. V and J are TRBV7-8 and TRBJ2-2; D is possibly TRBD1 or TRBD2 (5 bases each). The length of the CDR3 is 17 residues. Trimming shortened V by 8 bases and J by 4 bases, and 23 bases separated the two germline ends. CDR1 and CDR2 (germline): SGHVS, FQNEAQ. The CDR3 protein is CASLRGRVLLRTGELFF. CDR3 nucleotides: TGTGCCAGCTTACGGGGCAGGGTGTTATTACGCACCGGGGAGCTGTTTTTT.

This clonotype was found a few times. The chain couples TRBV6-2 or TRBV6-3 to TRBJ1-4, with unresolved D. CDR1 and CDR2 from the germline V gene are MNHEY and SVGEGT. The CDR3 has 13 amino acids. V was clipped by 8 bases and J by 4 bases, with 11 bases between them. This chain's CDR3 is CASGGEINEKLFF. Written as DNA, the CDR3 is TGTGCCAGCGGTGGAGAGATTAATGAAAAACTGTTTTTT.

There are many counts of this clonotype. For the CDR3, the DNA is TGTGCCAGCAGCTTAGCAAGGGGAAATACGCAGTATTTT. It yields the protein CASSLARGNTQYF. The chain recombines TRBV7-2 with TRBJ2-3, with D possibly TRBD1 on 5 matching bases. Germline V gene data show CDR1 as SGHTA and CDR2 as FQGNSA. This CDR3 spans 13 amino acids. Trimming removed 0 bases from V and 7 bases from J, with 8 bases in between.

The table lists this clonotype with a few counts. The chain couples TRBV5-6 to TRBJ2-7; D may match TRBD1 or TRBD2 (5 bases each). The length of the CDR3 is 15 residues. Germline V gives CDR1 SGHDT, CDR2 YYEEEE. The V gene lost 2 bases and the J gene lost 2 bases, with 14 bases spanning the gap. The CDR3 coding sequence is TGTGCCAGCAGCTTCGGGACGGCAGGTGCCTACGAGCAGTACTTC. Amino acids: CASSFGTAGAYEQYF.

The chain recombines TRBV20-1 with TRBJ2-2; unclear D gene. Between the trimmed V and J ends, which lost 6 bases and 5 bases, there was a span of 7 bases. CDR3 size: 11 residues. CDR1 is DFQATT, CDR2 SNEGSKA, per germline (reference sequence). DNA for the CDR3: TGCAGTGCGAGGAGTACCGGGGAGCTGTTTTTT. Protein product: CSARSTGELFF.

V is TRBV19 and J is TRBJ2-1, with a weak D call TRBD2 (6 bases). V was cut by 5 bases and J by 3 bases, with 20 bases left in between. The CDR3 extends over 17 amino acids. Per the germline V gene, CDR1 is LNHDA and CDR2 is SQIVND (reference sequence). In nucleotides, the CDR3 is TGTGCCAGTAGTGCAAGACTAGTGACCTTAGACTACAATGAGCAGTTCTTC. Its protein is CASSARLVTLDYNEQFF.

Many counts were recorded for this clonotype. The chain uses TRBV12-3 or TRBV12-4 and TRBJ1-1; 7 positions match TRBD1. The CDR3 contains 14 residues. The ends lost 5 bases at V and 6 bases at J; junction bases unmatched: 9. CDR3 sequence: CASSPQGQFSEAFF. Written as DNA, the CDR3 is TGTGCCAGCAGTCCCCAGGGACAGTTCTCTGAAGCTTTCTTT.

The rearrangement joins TRBV3-1 to TRBJ1-1; the D is unclear. Germline CDR1 and CDR2: LGHDT and YNNKEL (reference sequence). V dropped 2 bases and J dropped 3 bases, with 4 bases sitting between them. This CDR3 is 12 amino acids long. Written as DNA, the CDR3 is TGTGCCAGCAGCCAACTATACACTGAAGCTTTCTTT. Residues: CASSQLYTEAFF.

This clonotype was recorded once. The genes are TRBV19 and TRBJ1-5; maybe TRBD1 (6 bases). Between the trimmed V and J ends, which lost 6 bases and 7 bases, there was a span of 22 bases. CDR3 length: 16 residues. Germline V lookup: CDR1 LNHDA, CDR2 SQIVND (reference sequence). Written as DNA, the CDR3 is TGTGCCAGTAGCCATGGGGGACCAGGGGCGGCCCAGCCCCAGCATTTT. This gives the protein CASSHGGPGAAQPQHF.

This clonotype showed up just a few times. The V gene is TRBV6-2 or TRBV6-3, the J gene TRBJ2-5; either TRBD1 or TRBD2 may supply D (5 bases each). Trimming removed 2 bases at V and 4 bases at J, with 14 bases between. Germline CDR1 reads MNHEY; CDR2 reads SVGEGT. The CDR3 length is 15 residues. The CDR3 nucleotides are TGTGCCAGCAGTTACCCGGGACGAGAGGGAGAGACCCAGTACTTC. It translates to CASSYPGREGETQYF.